This is a list of T cell receptor beta chains from one sample in a study of regulatory T cells in long-lasting Graves disease. TCRdb used MiXCR to reprocess the multiplex PCR reads, holding one entry per CDR3 protein. The table records fewer than 550,000 distinct CDR3 sequences, under 25% of them present only once. The material was peripheral blood mononuclear cells (PBMCs), obtained when the disease was refractory, from a patient treated with antithyroid drugs. The source is a female donor with Graves disease. Each CDR3 is given with its conserved first and last residue. The D gene is left open where the match is weak. Not all rows give a size; the values are once, few, many and, for expanded clones, a class.

DNA | CDR3 | J | length | V | D | size
TGTGCCAGTAGTTCCAGTGTGCCCAGCTCCTATAATTCACCCCTCCACTTT | CASSSSVPSSYNSPLHF | TRBJ1-6 | 17 | TRBV19 | . | few
TGTGCCTGGGGGACCTACCCCCTGGGGAACGAGCAGTACTTC | CAWGTYPLGNEQYF | TRBJ2-7 | 14 | TRBV30 | . | once
TGTGCCAGTAGTATACAGCGAGAGCAGGAGACCCAGTACTTC | CASSIQREQETQYF | TRBJ2-5 | 14 | TRBV19 | . | few
TGTGCCAGCAGCGGGGACAGGGCCACTGAAGCTTTCTTT | CASSGDRATEAFF | TRBJ1-1 | 13 | TRBV13 | TRBD1 | .
TGTGCCAGCAGTTTAACGACAGGGGCCTCCTACGAGCAGTACTTC | CASSLTTGASYEQYF | TRBJ2-7 | 15 | TRBV27 | TRBD1 | many
TGCAGCGCCAGAGACAGTTACTCTGGAAACACCATATATTTT | CSARDSYSGNTIYF | TRBJ1-3 | 14 | TRBV29-1 | . | .
TGTGCCAGCAGCTTATCTAACACTGAAGCTTTCTTT | CASSLSNTEAFF | TRBJ1-1 | 12 | TRBV7-2 | . | many
TGTGCCAGCAGTGAAGCGCTTCTAGGACAGGGAGTTTCAGAGACCCAGTACTTC | CASSEALLGQGVSETQYF | TRBJ2-5 | 18 | TRBV6-1 | TRBD1 | many
TGTGCCGGCAGTGGCGTGGGACAATCGAACACCGGGGAGCTGTTTTTT | CAGSGVGQSNTGELFF | TRBJ2-2 | 16 | TRBV28 | . | once
TGTGCCAGCAGACTTTCTCCGGGACAGAACACTGAAGCTTTCTTT | CASRLSPGQNTEAFF | TRBJ1-1 | 15 | TRBV6-1 | . | .
TGTGCCAGCAGCTTATTGGAGGGGCAGCGCGAAAAACTGTTTTTT | CASSLLEGQREKLFF | TRBJ1-4 | 15 | TRBV7-8 | . | many
TGTGCCAGCAGTTTAAACCCTAACTATGGCTACACCTTC | CASSLNPNYGYTF | TRBJ1-2 | 13 | TRBV28 | . | many
TGTGCCAGCAGCTTACGGCCACGGGGGAAGGGGCCTGAAGCTTTCTTT | CASSLRPRGKGPEAFF | TRBJ1-1 | 16 | TRBV7-8 | . | .
TGCGCCAGCAGCCAAGAGAGCCCGCTAAAAAACATTCAGTACTTC | CASSQESPLKNIQYF | TRBJ2-4 | 15 | TRBV4-1 | . | .
TGTGCCAGTAGTATATTGGGATTACCCACAGATACGCAGTATTTT | CASSILGLPTDTQYF | TRBJ2-3 | 15 | TRBV19 | . | .
TGTGCCAGCAGTTGGGCGGCCGAAGCTTTCTTT | CASSWAAEAFF | TRBJ1-1 | 11 | TRBV28 | . | many
TGCAGCGTTGATCCAGGCGATAATTCACCCCTCCACTTT | CSVDPGDNSPLHF | TRBJ1-6 | 13 | TRBV29-1 | . | many
TGTGCCAGCAGCAGCACCCGGACTAGCGGGAGTCTCACCTACGAGCAGTACTTC | CASSSTRTSGSLTYEQYF | TRBJ2-7 | 18 | TRBV11-1 | TRBD2 | .
TGCAGTGTGGGACAGGGAGGCCAGCCCCAGCATTTT | CSVGQGGQPQHF | TRBJ1-5 | 12 | TRBV20-1 | TRBD1 | few
TGTGCCAGCAGTCCACGGCAAGGAACCACCGGGGAGCTGTTTTTT | CASSPRQGTTGELFF | TRBJ2-2 | 15 | TRBV27 | . | many
TGCAGTGCTAGTGCGGGACCCTACGAGCAGTACTTC | CSASAGPYEQYF | TRBJ2-7 | 12 | TRBV20-1 | . | .
TGTGCCAGCAGTAGCCCAGTGGGGATGTCCAAAAACATTCAGTACTTC | CASSSPVGMSKNIQYF | TRBJ2-4 | 16 | TRBV12-3/TRBV12-4 | . | many
TGTGCCAGTAGGGGGACAGACCAAGAGACCCAGTACTTC | CASRGTDQETQYF | TRBJ2-5 | 13 | TRBV19 | TRBD1 | many
TGTGCCAGCAGCCAAGGCGTCCCAGCTTTACGCTACGAGCAGTACTTC | CASSQGVPALRYEQYF | TRBJ2-7 | 16 | TRBV3-1 | . | few
TGTGCCAGCCGGGCTGTATCAGGGGCTTTCTTT | CASRAVSGAFF | TRBJ1-1 | 11 | TRBV28 | . | .
TGTGCCAGCAGTTGGACAGGTTCCCCCAATCAGCCCCAGCATTTT | CASSWTGSPNQPQHF | TRBJ1-5 | 15 | TRBV28 | TRBD1 | many
TGCGCCAGCAGCCTGAAGGGGGTGGAACAGCCCCAGCATTTT | CASSLKGVEQPQHF | TRBJ1-5 | 14 | TRBV4-1 | . | few
TGTGCCACTCGAAGGGGAGAGGGTGAGCAGTACTTC | CATRRGEGEQYF | TRBJ2-7 | 12 | TRBV10-3 | . | .
TGTGCCAGCATGATAGCGGGAGAGACCTACGAGCAGTACTTC | CASMIAGETYEQYF | TRBJ2-7 | 14 | TRBV28 | TRBD2 | many
TGTGCCAGCAGGCGCACGAGGGAGACCCAGTACTTC | CASRRTRETQYF | TRBJ2-5 | 12 | TRBV28 | . | many
TGTGCCAGCAGTTACACCGGGGGCGAGAACACTGAAGCTTTCTTT | CASSYTGGENTEAFF | TRBJ1-1 | 15 | TRBV6-9 | . | .